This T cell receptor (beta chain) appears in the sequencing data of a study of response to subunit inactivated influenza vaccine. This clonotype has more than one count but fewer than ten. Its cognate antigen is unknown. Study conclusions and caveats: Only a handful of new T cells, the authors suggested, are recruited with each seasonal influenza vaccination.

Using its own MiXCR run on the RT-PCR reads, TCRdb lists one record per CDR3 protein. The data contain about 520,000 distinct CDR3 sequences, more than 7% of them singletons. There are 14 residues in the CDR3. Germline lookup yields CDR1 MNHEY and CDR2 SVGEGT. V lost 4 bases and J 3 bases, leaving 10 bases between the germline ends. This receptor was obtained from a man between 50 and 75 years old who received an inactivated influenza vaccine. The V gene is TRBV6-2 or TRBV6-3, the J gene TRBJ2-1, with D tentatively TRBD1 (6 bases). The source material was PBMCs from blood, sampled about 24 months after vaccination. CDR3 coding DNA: TGTGCCAGCAGTTTGGGGGCATACTACAATGAGCAGTTCTTC. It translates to CASSLGAYYNEQFF.